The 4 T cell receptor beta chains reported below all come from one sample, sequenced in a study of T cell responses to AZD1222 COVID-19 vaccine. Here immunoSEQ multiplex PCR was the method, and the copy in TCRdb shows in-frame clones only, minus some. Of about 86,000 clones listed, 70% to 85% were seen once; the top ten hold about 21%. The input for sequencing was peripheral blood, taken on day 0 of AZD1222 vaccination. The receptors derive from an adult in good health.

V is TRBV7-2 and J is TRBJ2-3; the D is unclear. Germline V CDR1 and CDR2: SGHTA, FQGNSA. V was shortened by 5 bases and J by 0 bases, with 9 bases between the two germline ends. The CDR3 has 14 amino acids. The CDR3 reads CASSLVGSTDTQYF. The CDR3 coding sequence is TGTGCCAGCAGCCTTGTGGGTAGCACAGATACGCAGTATTTT.

CDR3 sequence (DNA): TGTGCCAGCAGTTCCCAGGACAGGGGCTATGGAAACACCATATATTTT. Translated, it gives CASSSQDRGYGNTIYF. V usage is TRBV7-9 and J usage is TRBJ1-3, with 9 bases that match TRBD1. In germline, CDR1 is SEHNR, CDR2 FQNEAQ (reference sequence). The CDR3 has 16 residues. V dropped 6 bases and J dropped 3; count of bases not matched to a gene: 9.

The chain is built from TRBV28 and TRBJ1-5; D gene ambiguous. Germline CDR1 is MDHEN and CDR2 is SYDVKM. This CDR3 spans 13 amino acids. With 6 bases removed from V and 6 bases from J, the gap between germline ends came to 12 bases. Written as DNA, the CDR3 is TGTGCCAGCAGGGGAGGGTCTGGTCAGCCCCAGCATTTT. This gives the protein CASRGGSGQPQHF.

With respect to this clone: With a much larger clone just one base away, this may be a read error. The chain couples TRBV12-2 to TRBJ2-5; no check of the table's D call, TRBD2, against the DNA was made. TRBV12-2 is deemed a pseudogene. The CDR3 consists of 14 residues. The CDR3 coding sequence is TGTGCAAGTCACTTCATGGGACTAGTAGAGACCCAGTACTTC. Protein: CASHFMGLVETQYF.